This TCR beta chain originates from a study of cytomegalovirus exposure and HLA in healthy donors. Comments on this clone: The antigen is undetermined.

This CDR3 spans 18 amino acids. V gave up 4 bases and J gave up 3 bases; unmatched junction bases: 18. In the PCR, 60 Vbeta and 13 Jbeta primers were used. TCRdb's table, derived via immunoSEQ multiplex PCR, lists solely in-frame clones and lacks some. The data contain about 160,000 clones, almost 85% of them singletons. Findings of the study overall: Reports state that TCR beta sequences accurately predicted most subjects' HLA-A and HLA-B alleles.

The gene calls are TRBV5-3 and TRBJ2-7, with 8 positions matching TRBD1. TRBV5-3 is an ORF, with its function uncertain. Sequencing was performed on PBMCs. This TCR was recovered from a man younger than 45 in good health and CMV-seronegative. CDR3 sequence reads: CARSRIQPRGRGLYEQYF. DNA of the CDR3: TGTGCCAGAAGCCGAATTCAACCTCGCGGCAGGGGGCTCTACGAGCAGTACTTC.